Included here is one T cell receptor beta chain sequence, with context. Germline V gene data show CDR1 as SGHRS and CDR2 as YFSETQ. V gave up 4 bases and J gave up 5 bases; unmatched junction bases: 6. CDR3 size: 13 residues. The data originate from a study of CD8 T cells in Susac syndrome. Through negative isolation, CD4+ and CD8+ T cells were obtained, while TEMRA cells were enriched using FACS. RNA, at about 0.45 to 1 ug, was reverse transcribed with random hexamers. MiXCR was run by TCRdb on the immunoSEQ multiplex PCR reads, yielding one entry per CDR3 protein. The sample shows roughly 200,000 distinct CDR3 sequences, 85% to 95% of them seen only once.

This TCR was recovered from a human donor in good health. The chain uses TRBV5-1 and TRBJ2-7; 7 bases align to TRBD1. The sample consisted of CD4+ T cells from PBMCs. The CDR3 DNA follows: TGCGCCAGCAGCACAGGGGTATCGGACGAGCAGTACTTC. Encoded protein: CASSTGVSDEQYF.